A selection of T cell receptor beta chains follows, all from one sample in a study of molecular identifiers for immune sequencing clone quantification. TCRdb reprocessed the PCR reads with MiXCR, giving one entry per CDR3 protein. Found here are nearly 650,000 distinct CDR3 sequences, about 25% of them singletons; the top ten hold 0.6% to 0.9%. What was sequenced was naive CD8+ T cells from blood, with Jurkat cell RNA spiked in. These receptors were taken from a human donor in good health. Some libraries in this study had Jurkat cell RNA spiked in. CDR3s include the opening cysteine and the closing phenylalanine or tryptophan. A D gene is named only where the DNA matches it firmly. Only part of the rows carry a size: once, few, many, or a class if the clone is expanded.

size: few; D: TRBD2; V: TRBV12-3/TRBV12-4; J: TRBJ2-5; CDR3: CASGGGARETQYF; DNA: TGTGCCAGCGGCGGGGGGGCCCGGGAGACCCAGTACTTC
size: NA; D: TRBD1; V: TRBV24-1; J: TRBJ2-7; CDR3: CATSDGTGQYF; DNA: TGTGCCACCAGTGACGGGACAGGGCAGTACTTC
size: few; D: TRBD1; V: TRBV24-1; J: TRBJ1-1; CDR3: CATSDGTANTEAFF; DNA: TGTGCCACCAGTGATGGGACAGCGAACACTGAAGCTTTCTTT
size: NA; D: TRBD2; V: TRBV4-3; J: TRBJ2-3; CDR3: CASSQDFLAGGATDTQYF; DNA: TGCGCCAGCAGCCAAGATTTCCTAGCGGGAGGCGCCACAGATACGCAGTATTTT
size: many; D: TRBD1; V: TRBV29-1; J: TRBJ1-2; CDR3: CSVVGTGGIYGYTF; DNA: TGCAGCGTTGTAGGGACAGGGGGGATCTATGGCTACACCTTC
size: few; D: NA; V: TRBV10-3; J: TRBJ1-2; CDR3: CAITSTGPNYGYTF; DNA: TGTGCCATCACTTCGACAGGCCCTAACTATGGCTACACCTTC
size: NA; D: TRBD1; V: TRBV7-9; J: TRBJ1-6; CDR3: CASSPPRTGVYNSPLHF; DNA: TGTGCCAGCAGCCCCCCGCGGACAGGGGTTTATAATTCACCCCTCCACTTT
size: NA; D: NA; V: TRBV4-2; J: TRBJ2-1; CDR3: CASSQSSLPYNEQFF; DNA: TGTGCCAGCAGCCAATCTAGCCTACCCTACAATGAGCAGTTCTTC
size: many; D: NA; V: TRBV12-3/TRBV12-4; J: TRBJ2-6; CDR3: CASSLVLGFLSGANVLTF; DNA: TGTGCCAGCAGTTTAGTCCTGGGGTTCCTCTCTGGGGCCAACGTCCTGACTTTC
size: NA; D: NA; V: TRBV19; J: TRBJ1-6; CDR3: CATTQGVNSPLHF; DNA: TGTGCCACTACGCAGGGTGTTAATTCACCCCTCCACTTT
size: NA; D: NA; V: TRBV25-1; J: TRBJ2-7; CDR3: CASSWGFSEQYF; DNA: TGTGCCAGCAGTTGGGGTTTTAGCGAGCAGTACTTC
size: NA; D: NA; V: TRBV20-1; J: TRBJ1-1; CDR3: CSAPVDSLNTEAFF; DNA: TGCAGTGCCCCTGTGGACAGCTTGAACACTGAAGCTTTCTTT
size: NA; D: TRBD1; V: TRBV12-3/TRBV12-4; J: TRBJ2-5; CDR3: CASGEAGGPQETQYF; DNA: TGTGCCAGCGGGGAGGCAGGGGGCCCCCAAGAGACCCAGTACTTC
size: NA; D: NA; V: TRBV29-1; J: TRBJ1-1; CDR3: CSVRGGSEALF; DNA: TGCAGCGTGCGGGGGGGCTCTGAAGCTCTCTTT
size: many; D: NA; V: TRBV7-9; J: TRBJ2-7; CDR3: CASSPPGAVSYEQYF; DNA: TGTGCCAGCAGTCCACCGGGGGCGGTCTCCTACGAGCAGTACTTC
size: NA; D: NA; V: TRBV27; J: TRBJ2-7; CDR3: CASSLSPYYEQYF; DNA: TGTGCCAGCAGTTTATCACCATACTACGAGCAGTACTTC
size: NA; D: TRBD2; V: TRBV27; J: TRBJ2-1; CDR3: CASSLSAGGPNEQLF; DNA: TGTGCCAGCAGTTTATCGGCGGGGGGGCCAAATGAGCAGCTCTTC
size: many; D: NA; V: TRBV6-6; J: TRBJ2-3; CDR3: CASSPFGGGSDTQYF; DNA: TGTGCCAGCAGCCCCTTCGGTGGGGGGTCAGATACGCAGTATTTT